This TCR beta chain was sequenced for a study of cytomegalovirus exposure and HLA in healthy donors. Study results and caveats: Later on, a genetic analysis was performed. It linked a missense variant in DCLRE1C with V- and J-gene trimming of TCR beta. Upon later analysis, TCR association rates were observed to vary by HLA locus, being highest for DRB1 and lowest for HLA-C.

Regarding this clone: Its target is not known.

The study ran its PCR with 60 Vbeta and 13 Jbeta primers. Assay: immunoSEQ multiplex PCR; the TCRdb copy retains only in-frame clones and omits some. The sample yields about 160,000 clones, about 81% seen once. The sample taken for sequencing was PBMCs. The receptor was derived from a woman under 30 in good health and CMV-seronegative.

This CDR3 reads CASSEYSRYTDTQYF. The CDR3 nucleotides read TGTGCCAGCAGTGAATATTCCCGCTACACAGATACGCAGTATTTT. This sequence joins TRBV25-1 and TRBJ2-3; D is unresolved. The ends were cut back, 0 bases at V and 2 bases at J, with 9 bases in the middle. The germline V gene has CDR1 MGHDK and CDR2 SYGVNS. This CDR3 has 15 residues.